A selection of T cell receptor beta chains follows, all from one sample in a study of vaccination effects on CD4 cells after COVID-19. The method was immunoSEQ multiplex PCR; TCRdb's version includes in-frame clones alone and lacks a portion of them. The sample yields fewer than 55,000 clones, 76% seen once. What these receptors recognize is not known. Sequenced here: CD4+ T cells from PBMCs cultured without peptide, sampled after COVID-19 vaccination. Receptors were obtained from a human donor who had a prior SARS-CoV-2 infection. Both conserved end residues are trimmed from each CDR3.

J | V | CDR3
TRBJ2-2 | TRBV7-2 | ASSLAPGTKSGELF
TRBJ2-3 | TRBV7-2 | ASQDWVGTDTQY
TRBJ2-3 | TRBV12-5 | ASGTPMVRGDLGTDTQY
TRBJ2-7 | TRBV7-8 | ASSLVLSLLAGSSYEQY
TRBJ1-1 | TRBV25-1 | ASSVGQGIAEAF
TRBJ2-5 | TRBV7-3 | ASSLHAPRLAGDKETQY
TRBJ2-7 | TRBV6-1 | ASSERGSRFYEQY
TRBJ1-1 | TRBV3-1/TRBV3-2 | ASRDRDFTEAF
TRBJ2-5 | TRBV10-1 | ASIVGQGQTQY
TRBJ1-4 | TRBV11-3 | ASSLYRDDEKLF
TRBJ1-3 | TRBV15 | ATSREPGTGSGNTIY
TRBJ1-2 | TRBV9 | ASSVGTGGLNYGYT
TRBJ2-1 | TRBV24-1 | ATSRGNSYNEQF
TRBJ2-7 | TRBV2 | ASSEALGQGALYEQY
TRBJ2-7 | TRBV6-2/TRBV6-3 | ASSYGTSGYEQY
TRBJ2-2 | TRBV6-6 | ASSYGLADTGELF
TRBJ2-2 | TRBV6-5 | ASTQLPTNTGELF
TRBJ1-1 | TRBV2 | ASSEFWGTEAF
TRBJ2-7 | TRBV12-3/TRBV12-4 | ASGGESEQY
TRBJ1-5 | TRBV19 | ASLDRSYNQPQH
TRBJ2-1 | TRBV10-3 | AISEDNTSYNEQF
TRBJ2-5 | TRBV19 | ASSSTSYARETQY
TRBJ2-3 | TRBV5-1 | ASSHATGTDTQY
TRBJ1-1 | TRBV3-1/TRBV3-2 | ASSQDFSRGNTEAF